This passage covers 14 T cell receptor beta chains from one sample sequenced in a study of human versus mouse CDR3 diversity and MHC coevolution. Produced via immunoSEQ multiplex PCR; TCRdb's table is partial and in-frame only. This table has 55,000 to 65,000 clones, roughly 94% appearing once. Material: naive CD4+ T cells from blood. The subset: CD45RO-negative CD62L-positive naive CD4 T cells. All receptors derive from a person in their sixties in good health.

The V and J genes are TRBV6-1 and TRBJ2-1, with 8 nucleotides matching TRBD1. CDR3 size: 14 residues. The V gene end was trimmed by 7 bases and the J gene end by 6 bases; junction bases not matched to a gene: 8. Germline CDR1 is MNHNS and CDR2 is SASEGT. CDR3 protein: CASTVQGALNEQFF. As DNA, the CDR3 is TGTGCCAGCACGGTTCAGGGGGCTCTCAATGAGCAGTTCTTC.

The CDR3, as DNA: TGTGCCAGTAGTATAAGACAGGGGGCGGGTACTGAAGCTTTCTTT. This translates into CASSIRQGAGTEAFF. The chain joins TRBV19 to TRBJ1-1; 10 bases fit TRBD1. The CDR3 covers 15 residues. V shed 2 bases, J shed 5 bases, and the junction held 5 bases outside the gene matches. Per the germline V gene, CDR1 is LNHDA and CDR2 is SQIVND (reference sequence).

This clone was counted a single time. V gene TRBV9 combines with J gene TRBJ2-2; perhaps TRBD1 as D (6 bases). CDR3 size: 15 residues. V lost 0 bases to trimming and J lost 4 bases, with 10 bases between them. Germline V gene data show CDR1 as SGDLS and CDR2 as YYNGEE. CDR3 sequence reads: CASSVDRVGTGELFF. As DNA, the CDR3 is TGTGCCAGCAGCGTAGACAGGGTCGGCACCGGGGAGCTGTTTTTT.

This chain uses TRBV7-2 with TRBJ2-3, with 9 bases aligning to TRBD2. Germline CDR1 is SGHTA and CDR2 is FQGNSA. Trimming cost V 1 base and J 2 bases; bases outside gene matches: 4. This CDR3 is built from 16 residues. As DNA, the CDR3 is TGTGCCAGCAGCTTAGGAGTAGCGGGGGCCACAGATACGCAGTATTTT. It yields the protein CASSLGVAGATDTQYF.

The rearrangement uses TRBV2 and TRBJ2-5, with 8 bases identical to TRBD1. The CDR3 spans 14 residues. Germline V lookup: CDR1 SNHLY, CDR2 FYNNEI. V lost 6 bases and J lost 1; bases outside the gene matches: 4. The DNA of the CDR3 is TGTGCCAGCAGGGGACAGGCGGGCCAAGAGACCCAGTACTTC. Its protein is CASRGQAGQETQYF.

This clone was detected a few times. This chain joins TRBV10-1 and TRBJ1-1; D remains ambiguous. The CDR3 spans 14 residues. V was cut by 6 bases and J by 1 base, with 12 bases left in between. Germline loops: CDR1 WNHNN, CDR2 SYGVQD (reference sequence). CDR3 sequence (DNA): TGCGCCAGCAGCGGGTCTTCTCAGAACACTGAAGCTTTCTTT. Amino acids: CASSGSSQNTEAFF.

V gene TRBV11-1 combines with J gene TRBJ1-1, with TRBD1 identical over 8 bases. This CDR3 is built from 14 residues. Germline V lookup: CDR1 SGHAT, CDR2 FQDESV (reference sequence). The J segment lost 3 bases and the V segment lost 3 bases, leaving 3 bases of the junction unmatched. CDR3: CASSFLQGDTEAFF. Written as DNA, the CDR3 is TGTGCCAGCAGCTTTTTACAGGGGGACACTGAAGCTTTCTTT.

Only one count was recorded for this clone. The CDR3 DNA follows: TGTGCCAGTAGTAGACAGGTCGATCAGAACTATGGCTACACCTTC. Its protein product is CASSRQVDQNYGYTF. This chain joins TRBV19 and TRBJ1-2; tentative D call: TRBD1 (6 bases). Germline CDR1 and CDR2: LNHDA and SQIVND (reference sequence). The CDR3 is 15 amino acids. V lost 4 bases and J lost 2, with 14 bases in between.

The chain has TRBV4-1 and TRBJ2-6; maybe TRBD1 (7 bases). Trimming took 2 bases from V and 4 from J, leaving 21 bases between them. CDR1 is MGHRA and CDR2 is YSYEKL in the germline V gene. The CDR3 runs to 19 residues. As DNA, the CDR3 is TGCGCCAGCAGCCAAACAGCGACAGGGACTCTAAGAGGGGCCAACGTCCTGACTTTC. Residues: CASSQTATGTLRGANVLTF.

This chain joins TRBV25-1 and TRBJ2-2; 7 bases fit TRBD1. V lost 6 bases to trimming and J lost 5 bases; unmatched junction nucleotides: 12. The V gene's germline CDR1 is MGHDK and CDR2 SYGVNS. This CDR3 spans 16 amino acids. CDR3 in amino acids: CASSLPGQVGTGELFF. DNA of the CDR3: TGTGCCAGCAGCCTACCCGGACAGGTGGGGACCGGGGAGCTGTTTTTT.

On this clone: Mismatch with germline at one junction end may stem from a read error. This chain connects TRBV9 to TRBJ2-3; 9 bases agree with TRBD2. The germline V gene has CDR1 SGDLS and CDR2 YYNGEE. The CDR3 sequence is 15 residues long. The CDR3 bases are TGTGCCAGCAGAGTAGTAGCGGGAGTGGGAGATACGCAGTATTTT. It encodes CASRVVAGVGDTQYF.

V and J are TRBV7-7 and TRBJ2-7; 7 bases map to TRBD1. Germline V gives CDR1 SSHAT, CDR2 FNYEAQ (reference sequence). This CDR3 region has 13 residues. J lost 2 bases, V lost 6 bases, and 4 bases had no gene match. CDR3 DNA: TGTGCCAGCAGTCCCCAGGGGGCCTACGAGCAGTACTTC. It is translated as CASSPQGAYEQYF.

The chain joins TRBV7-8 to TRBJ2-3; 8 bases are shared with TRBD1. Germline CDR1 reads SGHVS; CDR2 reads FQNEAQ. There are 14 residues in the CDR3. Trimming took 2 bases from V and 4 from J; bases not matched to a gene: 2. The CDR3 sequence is CASSLNRGADTQYF. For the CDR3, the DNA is TGTGCCAGCAGCTTAAACAGGGGGGCAGATACGCAGTATTTT.

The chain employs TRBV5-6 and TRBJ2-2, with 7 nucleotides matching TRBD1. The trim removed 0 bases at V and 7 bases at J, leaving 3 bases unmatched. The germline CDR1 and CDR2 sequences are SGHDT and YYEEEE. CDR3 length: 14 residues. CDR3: CASSLDRGSGELFF. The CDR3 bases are TGTGCCAGCAGCTTGGACAGGGGAAGCGGGGAGCTGTTTTTT.